The 30 T cell receptor beta chains reported below all come from one sample, sequenced in a study of cytomegalovirus exposure and HLA in healthy donors. 13 Jbeta primers and 60 Vbeta primers were used for the PCR. Clones were read by immunoSEQ multiplex PCR, and TCRdb kept only the in-frame ones, dropping some. The sample has about 130,000 clones; more than 80% are singletons. The sequenced sample was PBMCs. The source is a male donor in good health and CMV-seronegative.

In DNA, the CDR3 is TGTGCCAGCAGCTTAGGCTCAGCGGGAAACACCATATATTTT. Translating it yields CASSLGSAGNTIYF. V usage is TRBV7-2 and J usage is TRBJ1-3, with unresolved D. The germline gives CDR1 SGHTA, CDR2 FQGNSA. V was trimmed by 1 base and J by 4 bases, leaving 8 bases between them. This CDR3 has 14 amino acids.

The gene calls are TRBV30 and TRBJ2-1; TRBD2 matches at 7 bases. This CDR3 spans 14 amino acids. Germline CDR1 and CDR2: GTSNPN and SVGIG (reference sequence). Trimming took 4 bases from V and 3 from J; bases not matched to a gene: 6. The CDR3 spells CAWTGGAGYNEQFF. In DNA form, the CDR3 reads TGTGCCTGGACGGGGGGAGCAGGCTACAATGAGCAGTTCTTC.

The rearrangement joins TRBV11-2 to TRBJ1-1; tentatively, D is TRBD1 (5 bases). Trimming stripped 4 bases from V and 11 bases from J, with 17 bases between. Germline V gene sequence: CDR1 SGHAT, CDR2 FQNNGV. This CDR3 contains 13 residues. The CDR3 is CASSSYTGAAAFF. The CDR3 DNA follows: TGTGCCAGCAGCTCATATACAGGAGCCGCCGCTTTCTTT. The full variable domain, with the rest looked up from reference TRBV11-2 and TRBJ1-1, is EAGVAQSPRYKIIEKRQSVAFWCNPISGHATLYWYQQILGQGPKLLIQFQNNGVVDDSQLPKDRFSAERLKGVDSTLKIQPAKLEDSAVYLCASSSYTGAAAFFGQGTRLTVV.

The rearrangement uses TRBV19 and TRBJ2-1; TRBD2 aligns across 9 bases. This CDR3 has 16 amino acids. Germline lookup yields CDR1 LNHDA and CDR2 SQIVND (reference sequence). J gave up 8 bases and V 6 bases, and 14 bases lay outside the gene matches. The CDR3 coding sequence is TGTGCCAGTAGCTACCCGTCTAGCGGGAACGGCCATGAGCAGTTCTTC. This encodes CASSYPSSGNGHEQFF.

This chain uses TRBV19 with TRBJ1-2, with D perhaps TRBD1 (6 bases). V lost 4 bases and J 1 base, leaving 10 bases between the germline ends. Germline CDR1 and CDR2: LNHDA and SQIVND (reference sequence). The CDR3 length is 14 residues. The CDR3 here is CASSTGTYNYGYTF. The CDR3 bases are TGTGCCAGTAGTACCGGGACATATAACTATGGCTACACCTTC.

The chain is built from TRBV7-9 and TRBJ1-6; unclear D gene. Germline V gene lookup returns CDR1 SEHNR and CDR2 FQNEAQ (reference sequence). Trimming removed 5 bases from V and 7 bases from J, with 3 bases in between. This CDR3 has 11 residues. CDR3 in amino acids: CASSRNSPLHF. The CDR3 DNA reads TGTGCCAGCAGCCGGAATTCACCCCTCCACTTT.

The gene calls are TRBV7-3 and TRBJ2-3; TRBD2 might be the D (6 bases). This CDR3 region has 15 residues. Germline CDR1 is SGHTA and CDR2 is FQGTGA. The germline V and J ends were trimmed by 4 bases and 0 bases, with 11 bases remaining between them. Here the CDR3 DNA reads TGTGCCAGCAGCTCGGGGGACCTCAGCACAGATACGCAGTATTTT. It translates to CASSSGDLSTDTQYF. The complete variable domain, with remaining parts taken from reference TRBV7-3 and TRBJ2-3, reads GAGVSQTPSNKVTEKGKYVELRCDPISGHTALYWYRQSLGQGPEFLIYFQGTGAADDSGLPNDRFFAVRPEGSVSTLKIQRTERGDSAVYLCASSSGDLSTDTQYFGPGTRLTVL.

The chain links TRBV6-1 to TRBJ2-2; D possibly corresponds to TRBD2 (5 bases). This CDR3 spans 14 amino acids. Germline V gene sequence: CDR1 MNHNS, CDR2 SASEGT. V gave up 6 bases and J gave up 3 bases, with 11 bases separating them. The CDR3 here is CASSPTGYTGELFF. Here the CDR3 DNA reads TGTGCCAGCAGCCCAACGGGGTACACCGGGGAGCTGTTTTTT.

The chain couples TRBV4-2 to TRBJ2-1; 9 bases line up with TRBD2. The V gene's germline CDR1 is LGHNA and CDR2 YNFKEQ. V lost 6 bases and J lost 6; bases outside the gene matches: 9. This CDR3 region has 15 residues. The CDR3 nucleotides read TGTGCCAGCAGTCTGCGGGGTAGCGGGGGCAATGAGCAGTTCTTC. Protein: CASSLRGSGGNEQFF.

The chain joins TRBV19 to TRBJ1-2; no reliable D call. Germline V lookup: CDR1 LNHDA, CDR2 SQIVND (reference sequence). There are 17 residues in the CDR3. Trimming took 1 base from V and 4 from J, leaving 19 bases between them. The CDR3 region is CASSIAGGSSPVYGYTF. The CDR3 region has the DNA TGTGCCAGTAGTATAGCTGGCGGGAGCAGCCCGGTCTATGGCTACACCTTC.

The chain is built from TRBV2 and TRBJ1-1, with TRBD1 matching over 8 bases. Germline CDR1 is SNHLY and CDR2 is FYNNEI. The CDR3 totals 14 residues. V lost 6 bases to trimming and J lost 4 bases; unmatched junction nucleotides: 7. CDR3 sequence reads: CASSETGGGTEAFF. The CDR3 DNA follows: TGTGCCAGCAGCGAAACAGGGGGTGGCACTGAAGCTTTCTTT.

This rearrangement joins TRBV5-5 to TRBJ2-1; D unclear. Germline lookup yields CDR1 SGHKS and CDR2 YYEKEE (reference sequence). V shed 1 base and J shed 7 bases, with 9 bases lying between them. The CDR3 sequence is 13 residues long. The CDR3 sequence is CASSLLSTNEQFF. The CDR3 DNA is TGTGCCAGCAGCTTGTTATCAACTAATGAGCAGTTCTTC.

V gene TRBV9 combines with J gene TRBJ2-1; 8 bases match TRBD2. Germline V gene data show CDR1 as SGDLS and CDR2 as YYNGEE. After removal of 0 bases from V and 7 bases from J, the junction contained 12 bases not matched to a gene. The CDR3 contains 17 residues. DNA of the CDR3: TGTGCCAGCAGCGTAGAGGCTAGCGGGTCTTTCCGTAATGAGCAGTTCTTC. Protein sequence: CASSVEASGSFRNEQFF.

V and J are TRBV7-2 and TRBJ2-3; 11 bases line up with TRBD2. V was clipped by 2 bases and J by 4 bases; unmatched bases: 8. This CDR3 is built from 17 residues. CDR1 and CDR2 (germline): SGHTA, FQGNSA. In nucleotides, the CDR3 is TGTGCCAGCAGCTTAATATTAGCGGGAGGGCCTTCAGATACGCAGTATTTT. This encodes CASSLILAGGPSDTQYF.

This clone has just a few counts. The rearrangement links TRBV18 to TRBJ2-5, with 8 bases fitting TRBD1. With V trimmed by 2 bases and J by 5 bases, 7 bases remained unmatched. The V gene's germline CDR1 is KGHSH and CDR2 LQKENI. This CDR3 is built from 15 residues. The CDR3 region is CASSPIYDRGETQYF. The DNA for the CDR3 is TGTGCCAGCTCACCAATTTACGACAGGGGCGAGACCCAGTACTTC.

In its sample, this clone was seen once. This chain connects TRBV10-1 to TRBJ1-2; D is perhaps TRBD1 (5 bases). CDR3 length equals 13 residues. Germline lookup yields CDR1 WNHNN and CDR2 SYGVQD (reference sequence). Trimming left V 2 bases short and J 3 bases short, with 7 bases between. The CDR3 spells CASSEMTDYGYTF. DNA for the CDR3: TGCGCCAGCAGTGAGATGACAGACTATGGCTACACCTTC.

This chain links TRBV5-1 with TRBJ2-6; no clear D gene. V was cut by 4 bases and J by 3 bases, with 8 bases left in between. Germline V gene lookup returns CDR1 SGHRS and CDR2 YFSETQ. This CDR3 has 14 residues. The CDR3 DNA is TGCGCCAGCAGCCTAGATCTTGGGGCCAACGTCCTGACTTTC. It specifies CASSLDLGANVLTF.

This clone was seen a handful of times. The rearrangement uses TRBV2 and TRBJ1-1; 9 bases map to TRBD1. Germline V CDR1 and CDR2: SNHLY, FYNNEI. This CDR3 contains 18 residues. With 1 base clipped from V and 0 bases from J, the junction kept 9 bases outside the gene matches. CDR3 region: CASSEGVWTGELNTEAFF. DNA of the CDR3: TGTGCCAGCAGTGAAGGTGTGTGGACAGGGGAATTGAACACTGAAGCTTTCTTT. Together with reference TRBV2 and TRBJ1-1, the CDR3 gives the full variable domain: EPEVTQTPSHQVTQMGQEVILRCVPISNHLYFYWYRQILGQKVEFLVSFYNNEISEKSEIFDDQFSVERPDGSNFTLKIRSTKLEDSAMYFCASSEGVWTGELNTEAFFGQGTRLTVV.

This rearrangement joins TRBV25-1 to TRBJ2-6; D is perhaps TRBD1 (6 bases). This CDR3 contains 18 residues. Trimming removed 2 bases from V and 0 bases from J, with 14 bases in between. Germline V gene sequence: CDR1 MGHDK, CDR2 SYGVNS. CDR3 bases: TGTGCCAGCAGTGAACCCCCCGGACAGAGCTCTGGGGCCAACGTCCTGACTTTC. Its translation is CASSEPPGQSSGANVLTF.

This sequence joins TRBV19 and TRBJ2-2, with 7 bases fitting TRBD2. V gave up 1 base and J gave up 6 bases; unmatched junction bases: 17. CDR3 length equals 19 residues. Germline V gene lookup returns CDR1 LNHDA and CDR2 SQIVND (reference sequence). DNA of the CDR3: TGTGCCAGTAGTATAGGGCTAGCGGCAGAGGTACGTTTCGCCGGGGAGCTGTTTTTT. Encoded protein: CASSIGLAAEVRFAGELFF.

The V and J genes are TRBV6-1 and TRBJ2-7, with TRBD1 matching over 8 bases. V was clipped by 2 bases and J by 2 bases; unmatched bases: 20. Per germline, CDR1 MNHNS and CDR2 SASEGT. This CDR3 contains 20 residues. CDR3 sequence (DNA): TGTGCCAGCAGTGAATTTAACCCCTTTGCAGGACAGGGTGGGGCCTACGAGCAGTACTTC. Translated, it gives CASSEFNPFAGQGGAYEQYF.

The chain has TRBV30 and TRBJ1-1; perhaps TRBD1 as D (5 bases). This CDR3 contains 14 residues. Germline CDR1 GTSNPN, CDR2 SVGIG (reference sequence). Trimming shortened V by 2 bases and J by 1 base, and 11 bases separated the two germline ends. As DNA, the CDR3 is TGTGCCTGGAGTTACGGGACTGCGAACACTGAAGCTTTCTTT. This encodes CAWSYGTANTEAFF. Variable domain in full (rest from reference TRBV30 and TRBJ1-1): SQTIHQWPATLVQPVGSPLSLECTVEGTSNPNLYWYRQAAGRGLQLLFYSVGIGQISSEVPQNLSASRPQDRQFILSSKKLLLSDSGFYLCAWSYGTANTEAFFGQGTRLTVV.

CDR3 region: CASSIPLAGEGTDTQYF. DNA of the CDR3: TGCGCCAGCAGCATTCCTTTAGCGGGGGAGGGCACAGATACGCAGTATTTT. The chain has TRBV5-1 and TRBJ2-3; TRBD2 matches 9 bases. V trimming: 4 bases; J trimming: 1 base; junction bases outside the gene matches: 10. Per germline, CDR1 SGHRS and CDR2 YFSETQ. There are 17 residues in the CDR3. Supplemented by reference TRBV5-1 and TRBJ2-3, the full variable domain reads KAGVTQTPRYLIKTRGQQVTLSCSPISGHRSVSWYQQTPGQGLQFLFEYFSETQRNKGNFPGRFSGRQFSNSRSEMNVSTLELGDSALYLCASSIPLAGEGTDTQYFGPGTRLTVL.

The chain is built from TRBV30 and TRBJ1-1; no definite D call. The CDR3 length is 13 residues. Trimming cost V 4 bases and J 4 bases, with 13 bases left between them. The germline gives CDR1 GTSNPN, CDR2 SVGIG (reference sequence). The CDR3 region has the DNA TGTGCCTGGACCCGAGGGAAGGGCACTGAAGCTTTCTTT. It codes for CAWTRGKGTEAFF.

This clone was recorded only once. The V call is TRBV30, the J call TRBJ1-6; maybe TRBD1 (5 bases). Trimming took 3 bases from V and 14 from J, leaving 17 bases between them. Germline lookup yields CDR1 GTSNPN and CDR2 SVGIG (reference sequence). The CDR3 spans 13 residues. The CDR3: CAWRGQNVGALHF. The CDR3 region has the DNA TGTGCCTGGAGGGGGCAAAATGTGGGCGCCCTCCACTTT.

J is TRBJ2-1 and V is TRBV7-2, with D possibly matching TRBD2 (5 bases). The germline gives CDR1 SGHTA, CDR2 FQGNSA. Deletions cut 0 bases from V and 5 bases from J, with 17 bases between. The CDR3 is 17 residues long. The CDR3 DNA reads as TGTGCCAGCAGCTTAGCCCTAGCTTGGTCACAGCACAATGAGCAGTTCTTC. It translates to CASSLALAWSQHNEQFF.

This chain uses TRBV28 with TRBJ1-2; D not certain. Germline values: CDR1 MDHEN, CDR2 SYDVKM. The CDR3 loop spans 11 amino acids. Trimming removed 8 bases from V and 2 bases from J, with 6 bases in between. The CDR3 region has the DNA TGTGCCAGCTCAAGCAACTATGGCTACACCTTC. It translates to CASSSNYGYTF.

The rearrangement joins TRBV6-5 to TRBJ2-1; 8 bases agree with TRBD1. This CDR3 contains 14 residues. Germline trimming cut 4 bases from V and 4 bases from J; bases unmatched to any gene: 3. CDR1 MNHEY and CDR2 SVGAGI come from the germline V gene. The DNA for the CDR3 is TGTGCCAGCAGTTCGACAGGGGAGTACAATGAGCAGTTCTTC. This gives the protein CASSSTGEYNEQFF.

The chain uses TRBV19 and TRBJ2-2; D remains ambiguous. Germline lookup yields CDR1 LNHDA and CDR2 SQIVND (reference sequence). The CDR3 length is 13 residues. The germline V and J ends were trimmed by 0 bases and 5 bases, with 4 bases remaining between them. The CDR3 spells CASSIDQTGELFF. In DNA form, the CDR3 reads TGTGCCAGTAGTATAGATCAGACCGGGGAGCTGTTTTTT.

V and J are TRBV4-1 and TRBJ1-3, with 9 bases lining up with TRBD1. The germline V gene has CDR1 MGHRA and CDR2 YSYEKL. CDR3 length: 16 amino acids. With V trimmed by 4 bases and J by 7 bases, 11 bases remained unmatched. The CDR3 region has the DNA TGCGCCAGCAGCCTCCTGGCCGGGACAGGGTTGAACACCATATATTTT. Encoded protein: CASSLLAGTGLNTIYF.